The rows below give T cell receptor beta chains drawn from one sample of a study of T cells in Graves' hyperthyroidism and ophthalmopathy. TCRdb independently ran MiXCR on the multiplex PCR reads; one entry per CDR3 protein. Among under 350,000 distinct CDR3 sequences listed, approximately 22% were seen once. Sequencing was performed on blood. The origin of the receptors is a woman aged 45-65 years with Graves' hyperthyroidism. CDR3s include the opening cysteine and the closing phenylalanine or tryptophan. D genes are given only for firm matches. Some rows have no size entry. The others give once, few or many, or a class for an expanded clone.

j_call clone_size v_call d_call cdr3_nt cdr3_aa
TRBJ1-1 many TRBV7-8 . TGTGCCAGCAGCTTAAGACGGAACACTGAAGCTTTCTTT CASSLRRNTEAFF
TRBJ2-5 . TRBV29-1 TRBD2 TGCAGCGTTCGACTAGCGGGGGTATCGGAGACCCAGTACTTC CSVRLAGVSETQYF
TRBJ2-3 many TRBV29-1 . TGCAGCGTTGAAGATTACAGGGTCGGCGATACGCAGTATTTT CSVEDYRVGDTQYF
TRBJ2-1 many TRBV3-1 . TGTGCCAGCAGCCAAGACCCGGAGGCCTACAATGAGCAGTTCTTC CASSQDPEAYNEQFF
TRBJ2-2 . TRBV5-1 . TGCGCCAGCAGCTCCGACAGGACGAACACCGGGGAGCTGTTTTTT CASSSDRTNTGELFF
TRBJ1-2 many TRBV28 . TGTGCCAGCAATCAGGCGGGCGGCTACACCTTC CASNQAGGYTF
TRBJ2-1 many TRBV13 TRBD2 TGTGCCAGCAGCTTACTGGGACTAGCGCCCGATGAGCAGTTCTTC CASSLLGLAPDEQFF
TRBJ2-7 many TRBV28 TRBD1 TGTGCCAGCAGTTTACAGGGACAGGGGGCCCGAGAGCAGTACTTC CASSLQGQGAREQYF
TRBJ2-1 few TRBV30 . TGTGCCTGGAGTGCCGACTTCTACAATGAGCAGTTCTTC CAWSADFYNEQFF
TRBJ2-7 few TRBV20-1 TRBD2 TGCAGTGCCCAAGAGGCTAGCGGGAGCGAGCAGTACTTC CSAQEASGSEQYF
TRBJ2-2 few TRBV27 . TGTGCCAGCAGTCTCGGGACCGGCTTCACCGGGGAGCTGTTTTTT CASSLGTGFTGELFF
TRBJ2-5 many TRBV11-1 . TGTGCCAGCAGCTTTGGCTTCCAAGAGACCCAGTACTTC CASSFGFQETQYF
TRBJ1-2 many TRBV6-5 . TGTGCCAGCAGTTACCGATCCGATCAGGGGCGGAACTATGGCTACACCTTC CASSYRSDQGRNYGYTF
TRBJ1-1 many TRBV10-3 . TGTGCCATCAGGGACAGCCACATGAACACTGAAGCTTTCTTT CAIRDSHMNTEAFF
TRBJ1-6 many TRBV10-3 . TGTGCCATCAGTGAGCCCCCGCCGGGCCTGGCGTCACCCCTCCACTTT CAISEPPPGLASPLHF
TRBJ1-5 many TRBV10-3 . TGTGCCATCAGTGATGGGGTGAGCCAGCCCCAGCATTTT CAISDGVSQPQHF
TRBJ2-1 many TRBV6-1 . TGTGCCAGAGGACAGAGCAACAATGAGCAGTTCTTC CARGQSNNEQFF
TRBJ2-1 many TRBV13 TRBD2 TGTGCCAGCAGCTTAGGCCGCCGGGGGGCCTACAATGAGCAGTTCTTC CASSLGRRGAYNEQFF
TRBJ2-1 few TRBV11-2 . TGTGCCAGCAGCTTAGGGAGCAGCGGCGACTTGCAGTTCTTC CASSLGSSGDLQFF
TRBJ2-5 . TRBV5-4 TRBD2 TGTGCCAGCAGCTTTCAGCTAGCGGGGAGGGAGACCCAGTACTTC CASSFQLAGRETQYF